This T cell receptor (beta chain) appears in the sequencing data of a study of T cells in Graves' hyperthyroidism and ophthalmopathy. General study findings and limits: With a median lead of 6.5 months before onset, the model predicted ophthalmopathy. A model using 13 V-J features told ophthalmopathy apart from stable hyperthyroidism.

The CDR3 has 17 amino acids. Per the germline V gene, CDR1 is LNHDA and CDR2 is SQIVND (reference sequence). Losses at the gene ends were 2 bases for V and 0 bases for J; bases not matched to a gene: 6. Template material for amplifying TCR beta CDR3 regions consisted of RNA transcripts. A set of HTBI primers served as the primers for a first-round RT-PCR of the TCR CDR3. Via MiXCR, TCRdb re-called the multiplex PCR reads, giving one row per CDR3 protein. Among about 640,000 distinct CDR3 sequences, 40% to 55% were seen once, and the ten largest hold less than 9%. About this clonotype itself: What it recognizes is unknown.

Patients showing uncontrolled infection, other autoimmune disease, pregnancy or lactation were ineligible. Each diagnosis drew on symptoms, thyroxine, TRAb, thyroid ultrasound and orbital computed tomography findings. The receptor was derived from an adult man with Graves' disease, either hyperthyroidism or ophthalmopathy (not recorded which). The sequenced sample was peripheral blood or thyroid tissue (not recorded which). The rearrangement joins TRBV19 to TRBJ1-2; 10 bases align to TRBD1. The CDR3 region is CASSILAGQGANYGYTF. CDR3 DNA: TGTGCCAGTAGTATACTCGCTGGACAGGGGGCTAACTATGGCTACACCTTC.